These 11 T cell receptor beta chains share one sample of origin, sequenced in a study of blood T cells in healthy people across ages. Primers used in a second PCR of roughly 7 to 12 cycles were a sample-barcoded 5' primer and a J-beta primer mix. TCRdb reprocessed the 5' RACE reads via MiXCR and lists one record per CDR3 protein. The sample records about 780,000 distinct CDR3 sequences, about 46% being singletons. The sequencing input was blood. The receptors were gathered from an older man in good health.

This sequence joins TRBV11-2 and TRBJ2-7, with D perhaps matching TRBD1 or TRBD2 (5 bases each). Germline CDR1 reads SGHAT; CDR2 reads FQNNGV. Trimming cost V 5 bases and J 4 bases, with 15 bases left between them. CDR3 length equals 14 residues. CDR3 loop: CASSATGTIYEQYF. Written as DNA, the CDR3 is TGTGCCAGCAGCGCGACCGGGACGATTTACGAGCAGTACTTC.

CDR3 nucleotide sequence: TGTGCCAGCAGTTACTCGACTAGTTCGAGAGTATACAATGAGCAGTACTTC. Residues: CASSYSTSSRVYNEQYF. The chain combines TRBV12-3 or TRBV12-4 with TRBJ2-1, with D possibly matching TRBD2 (6 bases). The J call may not be correct, given that the DNA end is closer to TRBJ2-7. The CDR3 totals 17 residues.

This CDR3 is CSARPGGDEQFF. For the CDR3, the DNA is TGCAGTGCTAGGCCCGGGGGGGATGAGCAGTTCTTC. The rearrangement joins TRBV20-1 to TRBJ2-1; 8 bases fit TRBD2. CDR1 and CDR2 (germline): DFQATT, SNEGSKA (reference sequence). V dropped 3 bases and J dropped 8; count of bases not matched to a gene: 3. The CDR3 extends over 12 amino acids.

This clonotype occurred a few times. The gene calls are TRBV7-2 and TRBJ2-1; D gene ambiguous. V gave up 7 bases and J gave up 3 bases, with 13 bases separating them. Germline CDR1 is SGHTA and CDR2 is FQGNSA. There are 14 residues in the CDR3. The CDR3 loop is CASTPLPSYNEQFF. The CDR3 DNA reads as TGTGCCAGCACCCCGCTCCCGAGCTACAATGAGCAGTTCTTC.

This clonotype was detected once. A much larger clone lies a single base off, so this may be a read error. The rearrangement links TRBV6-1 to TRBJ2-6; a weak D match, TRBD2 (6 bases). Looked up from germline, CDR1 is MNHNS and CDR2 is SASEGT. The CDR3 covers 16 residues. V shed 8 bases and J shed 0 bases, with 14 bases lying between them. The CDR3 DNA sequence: TGTGCCAGCGGGAGGATGGAGGGCTCTGGGGCCAACGTCCTGACTTTC. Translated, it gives CASGRMEGSGANVLTF.

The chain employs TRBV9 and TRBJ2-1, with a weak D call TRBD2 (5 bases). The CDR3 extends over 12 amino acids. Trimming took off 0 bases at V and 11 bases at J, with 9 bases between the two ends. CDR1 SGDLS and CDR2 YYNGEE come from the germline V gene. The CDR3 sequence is CASSVVRGKQFF. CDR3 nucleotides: TGTGCCAGCAGCGTAGTTCGGGGTAAGCAGTTCTTC.

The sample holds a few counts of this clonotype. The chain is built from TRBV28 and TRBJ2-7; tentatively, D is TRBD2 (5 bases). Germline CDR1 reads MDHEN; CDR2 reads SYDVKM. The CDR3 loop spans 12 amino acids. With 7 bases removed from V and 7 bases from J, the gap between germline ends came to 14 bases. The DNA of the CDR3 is TGTGCCAGCAACGGGGTTCCTCTGGAGCAGTACTTC. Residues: CASNGVPLEQYF.

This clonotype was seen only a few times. CDR3 in amino acids: CATSLSGTGREKLFF. As DNA, the CDR3 is TGTGCCACCAGCCTATCGGGGACAGGGAGGGAAAAACTGTTTTTT. The genes are TRBV24-1 and TRBJ1-4; 9 nucleotides align to TRBD1. This CDR3 comprises 15 residues. The trim removed 7 bases at V and 8 bases at J, leaving 10 bases unmatched. Germline assignment: CDR1 KGHDR and CDR2 SFDVKD.

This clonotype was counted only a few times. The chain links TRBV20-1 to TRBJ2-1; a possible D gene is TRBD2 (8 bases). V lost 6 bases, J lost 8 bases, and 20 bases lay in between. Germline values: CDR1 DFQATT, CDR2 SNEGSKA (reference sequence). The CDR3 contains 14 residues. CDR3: CSAPLGLGGYEQFF. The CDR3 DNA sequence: TGCAGTGCCCCATTGGGACTAGGGGGCTATGAGCAGTTCTTC.

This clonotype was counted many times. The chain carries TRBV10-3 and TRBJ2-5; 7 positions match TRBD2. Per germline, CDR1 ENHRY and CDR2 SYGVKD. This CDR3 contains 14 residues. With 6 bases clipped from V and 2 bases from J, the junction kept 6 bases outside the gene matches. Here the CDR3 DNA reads TGTGCCATCAGCCAAACCGGGGGGCAAGAGACCCAGTACTTC. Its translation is CAISQTGGQETQYF.

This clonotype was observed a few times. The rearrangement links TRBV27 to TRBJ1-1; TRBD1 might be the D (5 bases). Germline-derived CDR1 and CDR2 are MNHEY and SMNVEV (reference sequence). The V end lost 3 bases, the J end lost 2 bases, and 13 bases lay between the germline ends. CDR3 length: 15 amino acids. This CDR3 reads CASSFSRAGNTEAFF. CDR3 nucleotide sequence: TGTGCCAGCAGTTTTTCCAGGGCGGGCAACACTGAAGCTTTCTTT.